This TCR beta chain originates from a study of preoperative IRX-2 immunotherapy in early breast cancer. Measured with immunoSEQ multiplex PCR; TCRdb has only the in-frame clones, and not every one. There are roughly 99,000 clones in the sample; more than 80% occur only once, and 2% to 2.5% lies in the top ten. Sample treatment: preoperative locoregional IRX-2 cytokine immunotherapy. The CDR3 has 15 residues. V gave up 5 bases and J gave up 2 bases, with 16 bases separating them. In germline, CDR1 is SGHNT, CDR2 YENEEA. The sequencing here drew on tumor tissue, taken after IRX-2 immunotherapy. The source of this sequence is a human donor with breast cancer. The chain combines TRBV11-3 with TRBJ2-7; D is possibly TRBD2 (5 bases). Written as DNA, the CDR3 is TGTGCCAGCAGCCCCGGGTTCGGACTTCCCTACGAGCAGTACTTC. Translated, it gives CASSPGFGLPYEQYF.